This record covers a single TCR beta chain. Its matching antigen is unknown. Germline V gives CDR1 SGHRS, CDR2 YFSETQ. This CDR3 contains 14 residues. Trimming removed 3 bases at V and 6 bases at J, with 16 bases between. TCRdb re-analysed the reads in MiXCR, keeping a single row per CDR3 protein. The table lists approximately 990,000 distinct CDR3 sequences, about a third of them singletons. The record originates from a study of T cell repertoires in cytomegalovirus infection. Study-wide background: In public TCR beta signatures, there were indications of both CMV infection and matching HLA type.

The receptor's source is a human donor in good health (CMV status not recorded). Some clones in this sample may be carry-over from other donors' samples. The gene calls are TRBV5-1 and TRBJ2-7; D gene unclear. Material: cultured CD8+ T cells from PBMCs, obtained from culture after CMV antigen stimulation. In DNA form, the CDR3 reads TGCGCCAGCAGCTGGCCAGAGAAGGATTCCGAGCAGTACTTC. Translating gives CASSWPEKDSEQYF.